This TCR beta chain is drawn from a study of cytomegalovirus exposure and HLA in healthy donors. PCR used 60 Vbeta primers and 13 Jbeta primers. This table comes from immunoSEQ multiplex PCR, and its TCRdb copy is limited to in-frame clones, with some not included. Of 170,000 or so clones in the sample, around 80% were seen once. This CDR3 comprises 17 residues. CDR1 and CDR2 (germline): MNHEY, SMNVEV (reference sequence). V usage is TRBV27 and J usage is TRBJ2-1; 12 nucleotides line up with TRBD2. The TCR comes from a man younger than 35 in good health and CMV-seronegative. Sequenced material: PBMCs. CDR3 coding DNA: TGTGCAGCAGGACAACGGACTAGCGGGACATCCTACAATGAGCAGTTCTTC. This encodes CAAGQRTSGTSYNEQFF.